The 29 T cell receptor beta chains below were found in one sample sequenced in a study of technical replicates of blood from several donors. The repertoire was sequenced with immunoSEQ multiplex PCR; TCRdb's copy has only in-frame clones and lacks some. Of 74,000 or so clones listed, around 96% are singletons. Sequencing used T cells isolated from PBMCs. Receptors originate from a human donor in good health.

CDR3 DNA sequence: TGTGCCAGCTCACCTGCAGGGATGGGAGCTTTCTTT. Translation: CASSPAGMGAFF. The chain has TRBV18 and TRBJ1-1; weak D call: TRBD1 (5 bases). The V and J ends lost 3 bases and 10 bases respectively, with 12 bases between them. The CDR3 has 12 residues. Germline-derived CDR1 and CDR2 are KGHSH and LQKENI.

This clone was seen a handful of times. The chain links TRBV4-2 to TRBJ2-5; 9 bases line up with TRBD2. The CDR3 is made up of 16 amino acids. The V gene end was trimmed by 1 base and the J gene end by 3 bases; junction bases not matched to a gene: 6. Germline CDR1 LGHNA, CDR2 YNFKEQ. The CDR3 nucleotides are TGTGCCAGCAGCCAAGGATGGACTAGCGTTAAAGAGACCCAGTACTTC. It encodes CASSQGWTSVKETQYF.

V gene TRBV13 combines with J gene TRBJ2-3; TRBD2 matches at 7 bases. CDR3 length: 16 amino acids. The V gene's germline CDR1 is PRHDT and CDR2 FYEKMQ (reference sequence). J gave up 0 bases and V 0 bases, and 3 bases lay outside the gene matches. CDR3 sequence (DNA): TGTGCCAGCAGCTTAGGCCGCGGGAGAAGCACAGATACGCAGTATTTT. Amino acids: CASSLGRGRSTDTQYF.

This chain joins TRBV6-5 and TRBJ2-1; D may be TRBD2 (6 bases). Germline CDR1 reads MNHEY; CDR2 reads SVGAGI. V lost 1 base and J lost 5, with 9 bases in between. The CDR3 is made up of 14 amino acids. The CDR3 DNA is TGTGCCAGCAGTTACTTTGGCGGGAACAATGAGCAGTTCTTC. Amino acids: CASSYFGGNNEQFF.

The chain joins TRBV6-5 to TRBJ2-2; 9 bases align to TRBD2. The CDR3 loop spans 14 amino acids. The V segment lost 7 bases and the J segment 4 bases; nucleotides outside the gene matches: 4. The germline gives CDR1 MNHEY, CDR2 SVGAGI. Here the CDR3 reads CASTAGGGTGELFF. In DNA, the CDR3 is TGTGCCAGCACCGCGGGGGGGGGCACCGGGGAGCTGTTTTTT.

The chain employs TRBV19 and TRBJ1-2, with 7 positions matching TRBD1. Per germline, CDR1 LNHDA and CDR2 SQIVND (reference sequence). This CDR3 has 15 amino acids. Trimming at V came to 5 bases and at J to 4 bases, leaving 10 bases not matched to a gene. CDR3 bases: TGTGCCAGTAGTGGCCAACAGGGGCTCGGCTATGGCTACACCTTC. This encodes CASSGQQGLGYGYTF.

The chain uses TRBV10-3 and TRBJ2-1; D possibly corresponds to TRBD2 (6 bases). CDR3 length: 15 residues. Germline V gene sequence: CDR1 ENHRY, CDR2 SYGVKD. V gave up 2 bases and J gave up 5 bases, with 13 bases separating them. This CDR3 is CAISETLLADNEQFF. CDR3 DNA sequence: TGTGCCATCAGTGAGACACTACTAGCCGACAATGAGCAGTTCTTC.

The sample holds one count of this clone. The chain employs TRBV6-6 and TRBJ2-5; no clear D. The germline CDR1 and CDR2 sequences are MNHNY and SVGAGI (reference sequence). The V and J ends lost 3 bases and 1 base respectively, with 6 bases between them. CDR3 length: 13 residues. CDR3 DNA sequence: TGTGCCAGCAGTTATTCTTTCCAAGAGACCCAGTACTTC. It is translated as CASSYSFQETQYF.

This chain uses TRBV10-3 with TRBJ1-2; no firm D call. CDR1 and CDR2 (germline): ENHRY, SYGVKD. This CDR3 has 13 amino acids. Trimming left V 2 bases short and J 6 bases short, with 10 bases between. The CDR3 loop is CAISEGAGDGYTF. The CDR3 region has the DNA TGTGCCATCAGTGAGGGCGCCGGGGATGGCTACACCTTC.

The chain has TRBV28 and TRBJ1-1, with D perhaps matching TRBD1 (5 bases). The V gene lost 2 bases and the J gene lost 5 bases, with 21 bases spanning the gap. CDR1 is MDHEN, CDR2 SYDVKM, per germline. This CDR3 has 17 residues. CDR3 nucleotide sequence: TGTGCCAGCAGTTTAGCCACTAGCTGGGGGGGGAAGACTGAAGCTTTCTTT. As protein: CASSLATSWGGKTEAFF.

This chain joins TRBV4-1 and TRBJ1-2, with 7 nucleotides matching TRBD1. Germline CDR1 reads MGHRA; CDR2 reads YSYEKL. The junction had 9 bases not matched to a gene; V was cut back by 2 bases and J by 6 bases. The CDR3 runs 15 residues. The CDR3 sequence is CASSQRQGRADGYTF. CDR3 DNA: TGCGCCAGCAGCCAACGACAGGGAAGGGCCGATGGCTACACCTTC.

This clone was seen only once. The chain links TRBV28 to TRBJ2-5; 7 bases map to TRBD1. The CDR3 covers 14 residues. Trimming cost V 2 bases and J 4 bases; bases outside gene matches: 4. Germline V gene sequence: CDR1 MDHEN, CDR2 SYDVKM. The CDR3, as DNA: TGTGCCAGCAGTTTAAACCAGGGGGTAGAGACCCAGTACTTC. Translating gives CASSLNQGVETQYF.

The genes are TRBV28 and TRBJ1-4; no firm D call. The CDR3 sequence is 16 residues long. V shed 2 bases and J shed 2 bases, with 12 bases lying between them. Germline values: CDR1 MDHEN, CDR2 SYDVKM. CDR3 loop: CASSLRSGYTNEKLFF. CDR3 in DNA: TGTGCCAGCAGTTTAAGGTCGGGGTACACTAATGAAAAACTGTTTTTT. Full variable domain (rest looked up from reference TRBV28 and TRBJ1-4): DVKVTQSSRYLVKRTGEKVFLECVQDMDHENMFWYRQDPGLGLRLIYFSYDVKMKEKGDIPEGYSVSREKKERFSLILESASTNQTSMYLCASSLRSGYTNEKLFFGSGTQLSVL.

The chain recombines TRBV5-4 with TRBJ1-2, with 9 bases matching TRBD1. The V gene end was trimmed by 6 bases and the J gene end by 8 bases; junction bases not matched to a gene: 8. The CDR3 length is 13 residues. Looked up from germline, CDR1 is SGHNT and CDR2 is YYREEE (reference sequence). CDR3 sequence: CASTRDRAQGYTF. CDR3 nucleotide sequence: TGTGCCAGCACCAGGGACAGGGCGCAAGGCTACACCTTC.

V and J are TRBV6-5 and TRBJ2-6; possible D gene TRBD1, 6 bases. There are 14 residues in the CDR3. V was cut by 6 bases and J by 1 base, with 7 bases left in between. Germline CDR1 reads MNHEY; CDR2 reads SVGAGI. Here the CDR3 reads CASSTGSGANVLTF. For the CDR3, the DNA is TGTGCCAGCAGCACAGGGTCTGGGGCCAACGTCCTGACTTTC.

This clone was picked up a small number of times. This chain links TRBV28 with TRBJ2-6; TRBD1 matches 9 bases. This CDR3 comprises 17 residues. Losses at the gene ends were 5 bases for V and 1 base for J; bases not matched to a gene: 6. Germline loops: CDR1 MDHEN, CDR2 SYDVKM. CDR3 amino acids: CASSKPGTGSGANVLTF. The CDR3 DNA reads as TGTGCCAGCAGTAAGCCCGGGACAGGGTCTGGGGCCAACGTCCTGACTTTC.

The CDR3 loop reads CASSSNRGGNTIYF. In DNA, the CDR3 is TGTGCCAGCAGTTCGAACAGGGGTGGAAACACCATATATTTT. The V and J genes are TRBV6-5 and TRBJ1-3, with 7 bases that match TRBD1. CDR3 length: 14 residues. Germline V lookup: CDR1 MNHEY, CDR2 SVGAGI. The V gene end was trimmed by 4 bases and the J gene end by 3 bases; junction bases not matched to a gene: 3.

The rearrangement joins TRBV5-6 to TRBJ2-2; D might be TRBD2 (6 bases). V was trimmed by 4 bases and J by 2 bases, leaving 21 bases between them. The CDR3 covers 18 residues. Germline V gene data show CDR1 as SGHDT and CDR2 as YYEEEE. The CDR3 loop reads CASSPAIRGTFNTGELFF. The CDR3, as DNA: TGTGCCAGCAGCCCAGCAATACGCGGGACTTTTAACACCGGGGAGCTGTTTTTT.

The V call is TRBV30, the J call TRBJ1-2; TRBD1 might be the D (5 bases). The germline V gene has CDR1 GTSNPN and CDR2 SVGIG (reference sequence). The V gene lost 5 bases and the J gene lost 6 bases, with 7 bases spanning the gap. This CDR3 has 10 residues. CDR3 in amino acids: CAWGGNGYTF. The DNA of the CDR3 is TGTGCCTGGGGGGGGAATGGCTACACCTTC.

The chain links TRBV6-1 to TRBJ1-5; 7 bases fit TRBD1. The CDR3 runs to 15 residues. The trim removed 0 bases at V and 3 bases at J, leaving 2 bases unmatched. CDR1 is MNHNS, CDR2 SASEGT, per germline. The CDR3 reads CASSEAGTVNQPQHF. The CDR3 nucleotides are TGTGCCAGCAGTGAAGCAGGGACAGTCAATCAGCCCCAGCATTTT.

The rearrangement links TRBV6-5 to TRBJ1-3; D unclear. This CDR3 has 13 amino acids. Germline lookup yields CDR1 MNHEY and CDR2 SVGAGI. The ends were cut back, 6 bases at V and 4 bases at J, with 10 bases in the middle. The CDR3 DNA sequence: TGTGCCAGCAGGCCCGCCGGGGGAAACACCATATATTTT. Its protein product is CASRPAGGNTIYF.

The V gene is TRBV5-1, the J gene TRBJ2-1; 8 positions agree with TRBD1. The germline V gene has CDR1 SGHRS and CDR2 YFSETQ. With V trimmed by 2 bases and J by 0 bases, 7 bases remained unmatched. This CDR3 is built from 17 residues. The CDR3 nucleotides read TGCGCCAGCAGCTTCTTTGCCGGGACAGGCTCCTACAATGAGCAGTTCTTC. Its translation: CASSFFAGTGSYNEQFF.

V and J are TRBV6-5 and TRBJ1-1; D perhaps matches TRBD1 (6 bases). CDR3 length equals 15 residues. V was shortened by 1 base and J by 1 base, with 10 bases between the two germline ends. The germline V gene encodes CDR1 MNHEY and CDR2 SVGAGI. CDR3 sequence (DNA): TGTGCCAGCAGTTACTACGGGACATCGAACACTGAAGCTTTCTTT. Residues: CASSYYGTSNTEAFF.

The gene calls are TRBV5-8 and TRBJ1-5; D possibly corresponds to TRBD1 (5 bases). This CDR3 is 12 amino acids long. Deletions cut 2 bases from V and 7 bases from J, with 7 bases between. CDR1 is SGHTS, CDR2 YDEGEE, per germline. CDR3 sequence (DNA): TGTGCCAGCAGCTTTAGACAGCAGCCCCAGCATTTT. It encodes CASSFRQQPQHF.

This clone is a singleton in its sample. This chain connects TRBV7-3 to TRBJ2-7; D not resolved. From germline, CDR1 is SGHTA and CDR2 FQGTGA. The CDR3 runs to 14 residues. V was trimmed by 0 bases and J by 0 bases, leaving 6 bases between them. This CDR3 reads CASSLTGYSYEQYF. CDR3 DNA: TGTGCCAGCAGCTTAACGGGCTACTCCTACGAGCAGTACTTC.

The chain combines TRBV27 with TRBJ1-2, with 9 bases identical to TRBD1. Germline assignment: CDR1 MNHEY and CDR2 SMNVEV (reference sequence). The CDR3 runs to 15 residues. V shed 4 bases, J shed 7 bases, and the junction held 10 bases outside the gene matches. Here the CDR3 reads CASSWAQGAISGYTF. For the CDR3, the DNA is TGTGCCAGCAGTTGGGCACAGGGGGCTATTAGTGGCTACACCTTC.

The J gene is TRBJ2-5, the V gene TRBV7-9, with TRBD1 as a possible D gene (5 bases). The CDR3 loop spans 13 amino acids. Germline V CDR1 and CDR2: SEHNR, FQNEAQ (reference sequence). V lost 1 base, J lost 7 bases, and 10 bases lay in between. CDR3 coding DNA: TGTGCCAGCAGCTTAGGTCCTCAGGGGACCCAGTACTTC. Amino acids: CASSLGPQGTQYF.

The rearrangement uses TRBV6-5 and TRBJ2-7; 9 bases are a match to TRBD2. Per germline, CDR1 MNHEY and CDR2 SVGAGI. The trim removed 8 bases at V and 5 bases at J, leaving 7 bases unmatched. CDR3 length: 13 amino acids. The CDR3 bases are TGTGCCAGCCGTAGCGGGAGTACACACGAGCAGTACTTC. Translated: CASRSGSTHEQYF.

This chain connects TRBV12-5 to TRBJ2-7; D possibly corresponds to TRBD1 (6 bases). Between the trimmed V and J ends, which lost 5 bases and 2 bases, there was a span of 10 bases. The CDR3 spans 13 residues. CDR1 is LGHNT, CDR2 FRNRAP, per germline. The CDR3 loop is CASGAGTPYEQYF. In nucleotides, the CDR3 is TGTGCTAGTGGTGCCGGGACACCCTACGAGCAGTACTTC. The full variable domain, completed using reference TRBV12-5 and TRBJ2-7, is DARVTQTPRHKVTEMGQEVTMRCQPILGHNTVFWYRQTMMQGLELLAYFRNRAPLDDSGMPKDRFSAEMPDATLATLKIQPSEPRDSAVYFCASGAGTPYEQYFGPGTRLTVT.